The clone carrying this T cell receptor beta chain has at least ten counts. Its antigen is as yet unknown. Germline assignment: CDR1 SGHRS and CDR2 YFSETQ. CDR3 size: 12 residues. V shed 2 bases and J shed 2 bases, with 5 bases lying between them. The source of the sample is a study of CD8 T cells in ankylosing spondylitis. Findings and limits, study-wide: From matched ankylosing spondylitis synovial fluid, disease-linked clones were reportedly recovered at significantly enriched levels. A motif in TCR beta, a set of eight highly homologous variants, appeared characteristic of ankylosing spondylitis blood.

Making the TCR beta libraries involved quantitative 5'-RACE with molecular barcodes. MiXCR was run by TCRdb on the 5' RACE reads, yielding one entry per CDR3 protein. Here the sample spans about 460,000 distinct CDR3 sequences, under 5.5% being singletons. This clonotype originated in a male donor with ankylosing spondylitis. Sequenced: blood, either unsorted or a sorted T cell fraction (not recorded which). The chain has TRBV5-1 and TRBJ2-7; D call uncertain. CDR3 amino acids: CASSLIAYEQYF. The CDR3 nucleotides read TGCGCCAGCAGCTTAATCGCCTACGAGCAGTACTTC.